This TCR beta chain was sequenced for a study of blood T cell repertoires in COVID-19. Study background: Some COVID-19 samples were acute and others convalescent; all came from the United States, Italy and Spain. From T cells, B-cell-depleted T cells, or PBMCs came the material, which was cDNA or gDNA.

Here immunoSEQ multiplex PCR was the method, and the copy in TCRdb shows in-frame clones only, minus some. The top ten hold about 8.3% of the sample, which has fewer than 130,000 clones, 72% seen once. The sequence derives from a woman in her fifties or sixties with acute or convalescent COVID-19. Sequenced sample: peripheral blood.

The CDR3 protein is CASSGQGEVSPLHF. The DNA for the CDR3 is TGTGCCAGCAGCGGACAGGGGGAAGTTTCACCCCTCCACTTT. This rearrangement joins TRBV2 to TRBJ1-6; TRBD1 matches 10 bases. The germline gives CDR1 SNHLY, CDR2 FYNNEI. V lost 6 bases and J lost 9; bases outside the gene matches: 5. CDR3 length: 14 residues.